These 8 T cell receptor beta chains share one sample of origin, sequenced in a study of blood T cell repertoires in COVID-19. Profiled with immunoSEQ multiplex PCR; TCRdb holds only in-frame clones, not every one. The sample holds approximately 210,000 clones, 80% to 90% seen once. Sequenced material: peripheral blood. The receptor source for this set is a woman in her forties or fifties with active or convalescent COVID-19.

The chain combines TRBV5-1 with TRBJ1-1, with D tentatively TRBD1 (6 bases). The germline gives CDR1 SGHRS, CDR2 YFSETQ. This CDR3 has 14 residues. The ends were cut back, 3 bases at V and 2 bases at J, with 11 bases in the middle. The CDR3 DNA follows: TGCGCCAGCAGCTCCGCAGGGGCCAACACTGAAGCTTTCTTT. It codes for CASSSAGANTEAFF. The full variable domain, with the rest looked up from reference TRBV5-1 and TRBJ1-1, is KAGVTQTPRYLIKTRGQQVTLSCSPISGHRSVSWYQQTPGQGLQFLFEYFSETQRNKGNFPGRFSGRQFSNSRSEMNVSTLELGDSALYLCASSSAGANTEAFFGQGTRLTVV.

In DNA form, the CDR3 reads TGTGCCAGCAGCGACGTGACGGTGGGAGCGGGTGAGCAGTTCTTC. It specifies CASSDVTVGAGEQFF. The J gene is TRBJ2-1, the V gene TRBV2; perhaps TRBD2 as D (6 bases). Between the trimmed V and J ends, which lost 6 bases and 9 bases, there was a span of 21 bases. Germline CDR1 reads SNHLY; CDR2 reads FYNNEI. The CDR3 runs 15 residues.

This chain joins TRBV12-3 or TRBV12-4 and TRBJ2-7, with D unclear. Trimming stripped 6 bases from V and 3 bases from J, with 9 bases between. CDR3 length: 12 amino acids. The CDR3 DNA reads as TGTGCCAGCAGCCTTTTTAACTACGAGCAGTACTTC. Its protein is CASSLFNYEQYF.

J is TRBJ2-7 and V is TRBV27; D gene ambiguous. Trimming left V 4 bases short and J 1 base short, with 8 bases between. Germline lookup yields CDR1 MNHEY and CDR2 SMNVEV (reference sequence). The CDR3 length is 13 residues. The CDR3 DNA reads TGTGCCAGCAGTTCAGTTCAATCCTACGAGCAGTACTTC. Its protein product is CASSSVQSYEQYF.

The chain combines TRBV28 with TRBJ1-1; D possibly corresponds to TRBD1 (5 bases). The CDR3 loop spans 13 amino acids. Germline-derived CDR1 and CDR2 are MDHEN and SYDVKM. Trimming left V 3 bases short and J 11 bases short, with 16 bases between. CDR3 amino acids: CASSFPLTRDAFF. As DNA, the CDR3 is TGTGCCAGCAGTTTTCCCCTGACCAGGGATGCTTTCTTT.

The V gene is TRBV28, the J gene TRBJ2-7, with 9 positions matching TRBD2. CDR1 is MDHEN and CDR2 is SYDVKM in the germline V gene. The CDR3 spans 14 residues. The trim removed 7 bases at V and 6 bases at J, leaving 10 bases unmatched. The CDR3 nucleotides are TGTGCCAGCACTATGGCGGGAGGGTCCCCCGAGCAGTACTTC. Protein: CASTMAGGSPEQYF.

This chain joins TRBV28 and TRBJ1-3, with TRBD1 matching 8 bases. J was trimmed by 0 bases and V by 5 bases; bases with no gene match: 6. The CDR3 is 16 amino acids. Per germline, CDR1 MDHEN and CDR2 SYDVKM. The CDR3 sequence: CASSRTGSNSGNTIYF. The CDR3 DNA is TGTGCCAGCAGTAGGACAGGGAGTAACTCTGGAAACACCATATATTTT.

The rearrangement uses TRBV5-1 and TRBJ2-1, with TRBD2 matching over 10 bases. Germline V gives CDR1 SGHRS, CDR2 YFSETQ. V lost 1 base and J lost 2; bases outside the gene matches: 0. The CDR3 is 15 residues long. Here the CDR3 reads CASSLTSGTYNEQFF. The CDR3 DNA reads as TGCGCCAGCAGCTTGACTAGCGGGACCTACAATGAGCAGTTCTTC.